A selection of T cell receptor beta chains follows, all from one sample in a study of blood T cell repertoires in COVID-19. Profiled with immunoSEQ multiplex PCR; TCRdb holds only in-frame clones, not every one. The sample lists approximately 61,000 clones, about 77% occurring once. Sequenced input: peripheral blood. These receptors were taken from a man at least 80 years old with active or convalescent COVID-19. CDR3s include the opening cysteine and the closing phenylalanine or tryptophan. A D gene is named only where the DNA matches it firmly. Expanded clones are given a class, and other clones once, few, many or no size at all.

TRBD2	NA	TRBV18	TRBJ2-3	TGTGCCAGCTCACGGGGGACTAGCGCTAATTGGGCAGATACGCAGTATTTT	CASSRGTSANWADTQYF
NA	NA	TRBV9	TRBJ2-1	TGTGCCAGCAGCCCTTACCCCATGCAAGCTGATGAGCAGTTCTTC	CASSPYPMQADEQFF
TRBD2	many	TRBV11-3	TRBJ2-1	TGTGCCAGCAGCGTCGGACCGGGGGGGTACAATGAGCAGTTCTTC	CASSVGPGGYNEQFF
TRBD1	once	TRBV9	TRBJ2-4	TGTGCCAGCAGCAAACGGGACAGTCGGAACATTCAGTACTTC	CASSKRDSRNIQYF
NA	NA	TRBV28	TRBJ2-5	TGTGCCAGCAGACCAGGACAGTCCGTAGGGGAGACCCAGTACTTC	CASRPGQSVGETQYF
TRBD1	NA	TRBV10-3	TRBJ2-7	TGTGCCATCAGTATTGAGACAGGGTACGAGCAGTACTTC	CAISIETGYEQYF
NA	NA	TRBV7-2	TRBJ1-3	TGTGCCAGCAGCGATTGGGGAGGTGGAAACACCATATATTTT	CASSDWGGGNTIYF
TRBD2	few	TRBV9	TRBJ2-5	TGTGCCAGCAGCGTAGGGCTGCGAGCGGGGGCCCAAGAGACCCAGTACTTC	CASSVGLRAGAQETQYF
NA	NA	TRBV6-6	TRBJ2-1	TGTGCCAGCAGTTACGCGACCTACAATGAGCAGTTCTTC	CASSYATYNEQFF
NA	NA	TRBV15	TRBJ2-1	TGTGCCACCAGCAGAGTCCGTTACAATGAGCAGTTCTTC	CATSRVRYNEQFF
NA	NA	TRBV6-5	TRBJ2-3	TGTGCCAGCAGTCCCCAGCGGGTCACAGATACGCAGTATTTT	CASSPQRVTDTQYF
NA	NA	TRBV7-2	TRBJ1-5	TGTGCCAGCAGCTTAGTTCAGGGGACGGGTCAGCCCCAGCATTTT	CASSLVQGTGQPQHF
TRBD2	NA	TRBV18	TRBJ2-7	TGTGCCAGCTCACCGGGGACTAGCGGAGTCAACGAGCAGTACTTC	CASSPGTSGVNEQYF
TRBD2	NA	TRBV4-2	TRBJ2-1	TGTGCCAGCAGCCAAGATGCTAGCGGGGGGTACAATGAGCAGTTCTTC	CASSQDASGGYNEQFF
NA	many	TRBV5-1	TRBJ1-5	TGCGCCAGCAGCTTGGATCTCACAGGGAATCAGCCCCAGCATTTT	CASSLDLTGNQPQHF
TRBD2	NA	TRBV3-1/TRBV3-2	TRBJ2-7	TGTGCCAGCAGCCAAGACGCCACGGGACTATTCTTC	CASSQDATGLFF
TRBD1	NA	TRBV18	TRBJ2-2	TGTGCCAGCTCACCTCCGGGACAGAAGAACACCGGGGAGCTGTTTTTT	CASSPPGQKNTGELFF
NA	NA	TRBV9	TRBJ2-7	TGTGCCAGCAGCGTAACTGGAGCTGGCCCCTACGAGCAGTACTTC	CASSVTGAGPYEQYF
TRBD1	NA	TRBV5-1	TRBJ1-1	TGCGCCAGCAGCACGCGGACAGGGATGAACACTGAAGCTTTCTTT	CASSTRTGMNTEAFF
NA	once	TRBV5-5	TRBJ2-1	TGTGCCACCGAACAGAGGGCTTACAATGAGCAGTTCTTC	CATEQRAYNEQFF
TRBD1	few	TRBV19	TRBJ1-4	TGTGCCAGTAGTACCGGGGGACAGGGGGGTCTAAAACTGTTTTTT	CASSTGGQGGLKLFF
TRBD1	NA	TRBV2	TRBJ2-4	TGTGCCAGCAGGGGGACAGGGGAAGAGGGCATTCAGTACTTC	CASRGTGEEGIQYF
NA	few	TRBV9	TRBJ1-1	TGTGCCAGCAGCCCTCGGACAGATGTAATGAACACTGAAGCTTTCTTT	CASSPRTDVMNTEAFF
TRBD1	once	TRBV19	TRBJ2-6	TGTGCCAGTAGCAGGGGGCGAATGGCTGGGGCCAACGTCCTGACTTTC	CASSRGRMAGANVLTF
TRBD1	medium-sized	TRBV6-6	TRBJ2-7	TGTGCCAGCAGTTATACTAGGGGACAGCCCACCTACGAGCAGTACTTC	CASSYTRGQPTYEQYF
NA	NA	TRBV7-6	TRBJ2-3	TGTGCCAGCAGCCCCACTAAGACAGATACGCAGTATTTT	CASSPTKTDTQYF
TRBD1	NA	TRBV10-2	TRBJ2-3	TGCGCCAGCAGTGAGTGGGGACAGGTCACAGATACGCAGTATTTT	CASSEWGQVTDTQYF
TRBD1	NA	TRBV7-6	TRBJ2-7	TGTGCCAGCAGCTCCCTACCTTCCGGGACAGCCTACGAGCAGTACTTC	CASSSLPSGTAYEQYF
NA	NA	TRBV10-1	TRBJ1-4	TGCGCCAGCAGTTCTTGGGGAGATAATGAAAAACTGTTTTTT	CASSSWGDNEKLFF